This T cell receptor beta chain was observed in a study of human T cells and chemical hapten exposure. Study details: Chiefly female patients presented with alopecia areata, totalis or universalis. Study outcomes and limitations: Expanded TCRs created a significantly greater count of big CDR3 similarity clusters than controls did. The number of TCRs over 1 in 1000 frequency stayed unchanged after DPC.

This sample's time point: patch test 2, 6 weeks after DPC sensitization. Described treatment: therapeutic diphenylcyclopropenone sensitization with weekly scalp DPC. The length of the CDR3 is 14 residues. Germline lookup yields CDR1 LGHDT and CDR2 YNNKEL (reference sequence). V lost 3 bases and J lost 0, with 5 bases in between. About this clonotype itself: The antigen is undetermined.

TCRdb processed the RACE reads anew with MiXCR; each CDR3 protein has one entry. Here the sample spans 80,000 to 95,000 distinct CDR3 sequences, 8% to 13% being singletons. The chain recombines TRBV3-1 with TRBJ2-2; no clear D. The origin of this receptor is a man aged 40-50 years with alopecia areata. Some clones in this sample may be carry-over from other donors' samples. The material sequenced was whole blood, taken in connection with sensitization to the hapten diphenylcyclopropenone (DPC). CDR3 coding DNA: TGTGCCAGCAGCCACCTCACGAACACCGGGGAGCTGTTTTTT. Encoded protein: CASSHLTNTGELFF.